This section outlines one TCR beta chain sequence together with its context. CDR3 length equals 14 residues. V shed 4 bases, J shed 6 bases, and the junction held 7 bases outside the gene matches. Germline V CDR1 and CDR2: MDHEN, SYDVKM. This sample is part of a study of cytomegalovirus exposure and HLA in healthy donors. A multiplex PCR was run with 60 Vbeta primers and 13 Jbeta primers. Assay used: immunoSEQ multiplex PCR; TCRdb lists only in-frame clones, some missing. This sample has 65,000 to 85,000 clones, with around two thirds found just once. This sequence joins TRBV28 and TRBJ2-7; TRBD1 aligns across 9 bases. Source material: PBMCs. The sequence derives from a man in his 60s in good health and CMV-seropositive. For the CDR3, the DNA is TGTGCCAGCAGTTCCGGGACAGGGATCGGCGAGCAGTACTTC. Protein product: CASSSGTGIGEQYF.